These T cell receptor beta chains were read from a single sample in a study of cytomegalovirus exposure and HLA in healthy donors. This table comes from immunoSEQ multiplex PCR, and its TCRdb copy is limited to in-frame clones, with some not included. The sample consists of 200,000 to 250,000 clones, around 80% of them appearing once. The sequencing sample was made of PBMCs. These receptors were obtained from a woman aged 60 to 75 in good health and CMV-seropositive. Both conserved end residues are part of each CDR3. Fields, in order: D gene, J gene, CDR3 length, V gene, CDR3 protein, CDR3 DNA. The D gene is left open where the match is weak.

TRBD1	TRBJ1-4	14	TRBV6-6	CASSDRVNNEKLFF	TGTGCCAGCAGTGACAGGGTCAATAATGAAAAACTGTTTTTT
NA	TRBJ1-1	17	TRBV27	CASSRDVGGYVDTEAFF	TGTGCCAGCAGCCGGGATGTAGGGGGATATGTGGACACTGAAGCTTTCTTT
NA	TRBJ2-3	13	TRBV7-2	CASSFSIPDTQYF	TGTGCCAGCAGCTTTAGCATCCCAGATACGCAGTATTTT
TRBD2	TRBJ2-3	17	TRBV7-6	CASSFLASGIGTDTQYF	TGTGCCAGCAGCTTTTTAGCTAGCGGGATCGGGACAGATACGCAGTATTTT
NA	TRBJ1-3	18	TRBV10-1	CASGGRRFAEISGNTIYF	TGCGCCAGCGGAGGACGGAGGTTCGCTGAAATTTCTGGAAACACCATATATTTT
TRBD1	TRBJ1-1	14	TRBV6-1	CASSGQVSYTEAFF	TGTGCCAGCAGCGGACAGGTATCATACACTGAAGCTTTCTTT
NA	TRBJ2-1	18	TRBV9	CASSVRGLAGSSYNEQFF	TGTGCCAGCAGCGTAAGGGGCTTGGCGGGGAGCTCCTACAATGAGCAGTTCTTC
TRBD1	TRBJ1-1	16	TRBV5-1	CASSQDRGGSGTEAFF	TGCGCCAGCAGCCAGGACAGGGGAGGGTCGGGCACTGAAGCTTTCTTT
TRBD2	TRBJ2-1	16	TRBV7-6	CASSQGGAGGHNEQFF	TGTGCCAGCAGCCAAGGGGGCGCGGGGGGGCATAATGAGCAGTTCTTC
NA	TRBJ2-7	17	TRBV4-1	CASSQGPWTDVTYEQYF	TGCGCCAGCAGCCAAGGCCCTTGGACTGACGTAACCTACGAGCAGTACTTC
NA	TRBJ2-7	12	TRBV6-1	CASSEGRGEQYF	TGTGCCAGCAGTGAAGGGCGGGGCGAGCAGTACTTC
TRBD2	TRBJ2-3	20	TRBV4-1	CASSFGSLGISGGVTDTQYF	TGCGCCAGCAGCTTTGGTAGTCTCGGTATAAGCGGGGGGGTCACAGATACGCAGTATTTT
NA	TRBJ2-7	15	TRBV6-6	CASSYSQGSSYEQYF	TGTGCCAGCAGTTACTCTCAGGGGAGCTCCTACGAGCAGTACTTC
NA	TRBJ2-5	14	TRBV7-9	CASSFLATQETQYF	TGTGCCAGCAGCTTTCTAGCCACACAAGAGACCCAGTACTTC